Sequencing of this T cell receptor (beta chain) was carried out in a study of T-cell reconstitution after alpha-beta-depleted transplantation in children. Study observations and caveats: At day 60, the high TCRbeta diversity found in some patients originated from recipient T cells and thymic progenitors that had survived. T cells produced anew were the main source of T-cell counts and diversity one year after transplant. Expanded graft clones, several hundred of them, were reportedly the source of alpha-beta T cells about two months after transplant.

A remark on this clonotype: Its antigen is currently unknown.

The V end was cut by 7 bases, the J end by 3 bases, with 12 bases between. Per the germline V gene, CDR1 is MNHNS and CDR2 is SASEGT. The CDR3 has 13 amino acids. For TCRbeta, the library was prepared with unique molecular identifiers. TCRdb reprocessed the PCR reads via MiXCR and lists one record per CDR3 protein. The table shows hundreds of thousands of distinct CDR3 sequences, with 10% to 15% occurring only once. This specimen consisted of PBMCs, mostly from graft donor cells, obtained 360 days after TCRalphabeta/CD19-depleted stem cell transplant. The chain employs TRBV6-1 and TRBJ2-5, with D possibly TRBD2 on 6 matching bases. The clonotype comes from a male patient between 10 and 17 years old who had a stem cell transplant for acute myeloid leukemia, so the T cells may come from the graft donor. CDR3 sequence reads: CASTISGKETQYF. Here the CDR3 DNA reads TGTGCCAGCACGATTAGCGGAAAAGAGACCCAGTACTTC.